The 5 T cell receptor beta chains below were found in one sample sequenced in a study of shared clonotypes between healthy human individuals. This table comes from immunoSEQ multiplex PCR, and its TCRdb copy is limited to in-frame clones, with some not included. Of millions of clones detected, under 95% appear once; the ten largest clones hold over 1.5%. Terminally differentiated effector memory CD45RA+ cells were excluded from the naive CD8 cells, which were CD45RO-negative and positively selected for CCR7. The sequencing input was naive CD8+ T cells from PBMCs. These TCRs come from a man aged 18 to 35 in good health. Some clones in this sample may be carry-over from other donors' samples.

This chain joins TRBV7-8 and TRBJ2-7; D ambiguous. This CDR3 is 13 amino acids long. Germline V gives CDR1 SGHVS, CDR2 FQNEAQ. Trimming stripped 3 bases from V and 4 bases from J, with 10 bases between. CDR3 nucleotide sequence: TGTGCCAGCAGCTTGGAGACGGTATACGAGCAGTACTTC. This gives the protein CASSLETVYEQYF.

The V gene is TRBV5-1, the J gene TRBJ2-1; a weak D match, TRBD1 (6 bases). Per germline, CDR1 SGHRS and CDR2 YFSETQ. The CDR3 has 13 amino acids. Trimming stripped 2 bases from V and 8 bases from J, with 11 bases between. The CDR3 region is CASSFTGYDEQFF. The CDR3, as DNA: TGCGCCAGCAGCTTTACAGGGTATGATGAGCAGTTCTTC.

Comment on this clone: Other DNA sequences in this specimen translate into the identical CDR3. This sequence joins TRBV27 and TRBJ1-1; 10 bases are a match to TRBD1. The CDR3 is 13 amino acids. The V and J ends lost 4 bases and 6 bases, in that order; junction bases with no gene match: 2. Germline V gives CDR1 MNHEY, CDR2 SMNVEV (reference sequence). The CDR3 here is CASSWDRGAEAFF. CDR3 in DNA: TGTGCCAGCAGTTGGGACAGGGGAGCTGAAGCTTTCTTT.

The gene calls are TRBV5-1 and TRBJ1-3, with TRBD1 matching over 9 bases. Germline trimming cut 4 bases from V and 4 bases from J; bases unmatched to any gene: 9. The CDR3 contains 16 residues. Germline V gene data show CDR1 as SGHRS and CDR2 as YFSETQ. CDR3 in amino acids: CASSTRDRVRGNTIYF. The CDR3, as DNA: TGCGCCAGCAGCACCCGGGACAGGGTTCGCGGAAACACCATATATTTT.

In this sample, this clone turned up a few times. The chain joins TRBV7-9 to TRBJ1-1; TRBD1 is a possible D gene (5 bases). Germline V gene sequence: CDR1 SEHNR, CDR2 FQNEAQ (reference sequence). The CDR3 spans 16 residues. V was cut by 3 bases and J by 1 base, with 15 bases left in between. The CDR3 here is CASSFSTATANTEAFF. The CDR3 nucleotides are TGTGCCAGCAGCTTCTCCACCGCGACAGCGAACACTGAAGCTTTCTTT.